What follows is one T cell receptor (beta chain) and its context. V dropped 7 bases and J dropped 0; count of bases not matched to a gene: 6. The CDR3 is 14 residues long. The V gene's germline CDR1 is SGHTA and CDR2 FQGNSA. The record originates from a study of blood T cell repertoires in COVID-19. Produced via immunoSEQ multiplex PCR; TCRdb's table is partial and in-frame only. The sample holds about 83,000 clones, around 76% seen once. The gene calls are TRBV7-2 and TRBJ2-7; 7 positions agree with TRBD2. The sequenced sample consisted of peripheral blood. The source of this sequence is a woman older than 75 with active or convalescent COVID-19. CDR3 sequence (DNA): TGTGCCAGCACCCCCGGCGGGAGCTCCTACGAGCAGTACTTC. It specifies CASTPGGSSYEQYF.